This TCR beta chain is from a study of CD8 T cells in Susac syndrome. This clonotype was detected only once. Random hexamers were used to reverse transcribe the RNA input (roughly 0.5 to 1 ug). TCRdb itself ran the immunoSEQ multiplex PCR reads through MiXCR, one entry per CDR3 protein. This sample has more than 150,000 distinct CDR3 sequences, with 90% to 95% found just once. CDR1 and CDR2 (germline): DFQATT, SNEGSKA (reference sequence). Trimming at V came to 5 bases and at J to 3 bases, leaving 7 bases not matched to a gene. The CDR3 covers 14 residues. The chain links TRBV20-1 to TRBJ2-1; 7 nucleotides line up with TRBD1. Material: CD8+ T cells from PBMCs. This receptor was identified in a human donor with multiple sclerosis. The CDR3 reads CSAPGTDDYNEQFF. The DNA of the CDR3 is TGCAGTGCTCCTGGGACAGACGACTACAATGAGCAGTTCTTC.